These 29 T cell receptor beta chains came from one sample sequenced in a study of metastatic and nonmetastatic thyroid tumors. TCRdb reprocessed the PCR reads via MiXCR. The sample holds tens of thousands of clones; approximately 19% are singletons and the top ten take about a sixth. Ahead of thyroid surgery, no patient had received treatment of any kind. Sequencing used blood. These receptors were taken from a female donor with papillary thyroid cancer or a benign thyroid nodule (not recorded which). Some clones in this sample may be carry-over from other donors' samples.

This clone showed up just a few times. V usage is TRBV5-1 and J usage is TRBJ1-1, with D uncertain. V lost 2 bases and J 4 bases, leaving 15 bases between the germline ends. Germline V gene data show CDR1 as SGHRS and CDR2 as YFSETQ. CDR3 length: 15 residues. CDR3 amino acids: CASSFAGPRGTEAFF. CDR3 coding DNA: TGCGCCAGCAGCTTTGCCGGTCCGCGCGGCACTGAAGCTTTCTTT. Supplemented by reference TRBV5-1 and TRBJ1-1, the full variable domain reads KAGVTQTPRYLIKTRGQQVTLSCSPISGHRSVSWYQQTPGQGLQFLFEYFSETQRNKGNFPGRFSGRQFSNSRSEMNVSTLELGDSALYLCASSFAGPRGTEAFFGQGTRLTVV.

Ten or more counts support this clone. The gene calls are TRBV2 and TRBJ2-7; the D gene is possibly TRBD1 (7 bases). CDR3 size: 13 residues. With 5 bases removed from V and 4 bases from J, the gap between germline ends came to 12 bases. Per germline, CDR1 SNHLY and CDR2 FYNNEI. CDR3 in DNA: TGTGCCAGCAGTTCGGCAGGGGGGTACGAGCAGTACTTC. This codes for CASSSAGGYEQYF.

By share, this clone counts as medium-sized. The genes are TRBV27 and TRBJ2-7, with D perhaps matching TRBD2 (6 bases). Germline loops: CDR1 MNHEY, CDR2 SMNVEV (reference sequence). The CDR3 length is 17 residues. V was trimmed by 4 bases and J by 2 bases, leaving 21 bases between them. CDR3 sequence reads: CASSSPSSPGGAYEQYF. The CDR3 nucleotides are TGTGCCAGCAGTTCCCCCTCCTCGCCCGGCGGGGCCTACGAGCAGTACTTC.

This clone was observed many times. The V call is TRBV20-1, the J call TRBJ2-1, with D possibly being TRBD1 (6 bases). Germline lookup yields CDR1 DFQATT and CDR2 SNEGSKA (reference sequence). The CDR3 sequence is 16 residues long. The V gene lost 6 bases and the J gene lost 0 bases, with 18 bases spanning the gap. CDR3 sequence: CSATQAQGISYNEQFF. In DNA, the CDR3 is TGCAGTGCCACTCAAGCACAGGGAATCTCCTACAATGAGCAGTTCTTC.

The table lists this clone with a few counts. V and J are TRBV7-6 and TRBJ1-5, with 11 bases aligning to TRBD1. V lost 5 bases and J lost 7; bases outside the gene matches: 4. The CDR3 has 14 amino acids. Germline V gene data show CDR1 as SGHVS and CDR2 as FNYEAQ. CDR3 protein: CASSPGTGGQPQHF. CDR3 DNA sequence: TGTGCCAGCAGCCCGGGGACAGGGGGACAGCCCCAGCATTTT.

This clone was counted at least ten times. The chain uses TRBV28 and TRBJ2-1; D possibly corresponds to TRBD2 (6 bases). V was trimmed by 7 bases and J by 7 bases, leaving 17 bases between them. Germline CDR1 is MDHEN and CDR2 is SYDVKM. The CDR3 runs 14 residues. The CDR3 nucleotides are TGTGCCAGCACATTCAGGACTACAAAAAATGAGCAGTTCTTC. It encodes CASTFRTTKNEQFF.

This clone was observed a few times. The junction shows a germline mismatch at one end, possibly a read error. The chain employs TRBV2 and TRBJ1-1; D is undetermined. The CDR3 is made up of 13 amino acids. Germline-derived CDR1 and CDR2 are SNHLY and FYNNEI. This chain's CDR3 is CASTEHENTESFF. Here the CDR3 DNA reads TGTGCCAGCACCGAACATGAGAACACTGAATCTTTCTTT. Full variable domain (missing parts from reference TRBV2 and TRBJ1-1): EPEVTQTPSHQVTQMGQEVILRCVPISNHLYFYWYRQILGQKVEFLVSFYNNEISEKSEIFDDQFSVERPDGSNFTLKIRSTKLEDSAMYFCASTEHENTESFFGQGTRLTVV.

This clone was detected ten times or more. The V gene is TRBV18, the J gene TRBJ2-1; no clear D. Per the germline V gene, CDR1 is KGHSH and CDR2 is LQKENI. The V and J ends lost 6 bases and 4 bases respectively, with 10 bases between them. There are 13 residues in the CDR3. CDR3 DNA sequence: TGTGCCAGCTCGCCTGGGAATTACAATGAGCAGTTCTTC. It translates to CASSPGNYNEQFF.

About this clone itself: This may stem from a read error, because a much larger clone lies one nucleotide away. The chain combines TRBV5-4 with TRBJ2-6; D is unclear. This CDR3 is 14 amino acids long. The germline V and J ends were trimmed by 7 bases and 0 bases, with 8 bases remaining between them. Germline loops: CDR1 SGHNT, CDR2 YYREEE (reference sequence). The CDR3, as DNA: TGTGCCAGCGGCTCCTTCTCTGGGGCCAACGTCCTGACTTTC. Its protein product is CASGSFSGANVLTF.

As regards this clone: One end of the junction fails to match germline, which may point to a read error. CDR3 sequence reads: CASSPRQCGYDQFF. The DNA for the CDR3 is TGTGCCAGCAGTCCCAGACAGTGCGGGTATGATCAGTTCTTC. This chain links TRBV12-3 or TRBV12-4 with TRBJ2-1; D may match TRBD1 or TRBD2 (5 bases each). This CDR3 comprises 14 residues.

Worth noting for this clone: This sequence may be a read error, since a much larger clone differs from it by one base. It is likely a read error, because the conserved phenylalanine at the end of the CDR3 is missing. This chain links TRBV20-1 with TRBJ2-5; maybe TRBD1 (5 bases). The CDR3 is 12 residues long. V gave up 6 bases and J gave up 5 bases, with 13 bases separating them. CDR1 and CDR2 (germline): DFQATT, SNEGSKA (reference sequence). CDR3 DNA: TGCAGTGCCCGGCAGGGCGTGGAGACCCAGTACTCC. It codes for CSARQGVETQYS.

V is TRBV6-2 or TRBV6-3 and J is TRBJ2-1, with D possibly TRBD2 on 6 matching bases. V gave up 4 bases and J gave up 8 bases, with 18 bases separating them. Germline lookup yields CDR1 MNHEY and CDR2 SVGEGT. CDR3 size: 15 residues. CDR3 residues: CASSWGRGISDEQFF. In DNA, the CDR3 is TGTGCCAGCAGTTGGGGACGGGGGATCTCGGATGAGCAGTTCTTC.

This clone is labeled medium-sized. DNA for the CDR3: TGTGCCAGCAGTTTTTGGCAGGGGGCGAAAGAGACCCAGTACTTC. Encoded protein: CASSFWQGAKETQYF. The chain uses TRBV6-1 and TRBJ2-5; 8 positions match TRBD1. The germline V gene encodes CDR1 MNHNS and CDR2 SASEGT. The CDR3 consists of 15 residues. The J segment lost 3 bases and the V segment lost 5 bases, leaving 8 bases of the junction unmatched.

This clone was found many times. The chain recombines TRBV10-3 with TRBJ1-2; TRBD1 agrees at 10 bases. Germline trimming cut 0 bases from V and 2 bases from J; bases unmatched to any gene: 3. The V gene's germline CDR1 is ENHRY and CDR2 SYGVKD. This CDR3 is 16 amino acids long. The chain's CDR3 is CAISESSTGGNYGYTF. As DNA, the CDR3 is TGTGCCATCAGTGAGTCGTCGACAGGGGGCAACTATGGCTACACCTTC.

The V call is TRBV6-1, the J call TRBJ2-1; TRBD2 agrees at 12 bases. Germline values: CDR1 MNHNS, CDR2 SASEGT. With 3 bases clipped from V and 7 bases from J, the junction kept 4 bases outside the gene matches. CDR3 size: 15 residues. The CDR3 DNA reads TGTGCCAGCAGTGACCTAGCGGGGGGGATAAATGAGCAGTTCTTC. It is translated as CASSDLAGGINEQFF.

This clone was picked up many times. The gene calls are TRBV2 and TRBJ1-4; weak D call: TRBD1 (5 bases). The CDR3 has 14 amino acids. Trimming pared 4 bases from V and 4 bases from J, leaving 10 bases between. Germline loops: CDR1 SNHLY, CDR2 FYNNEI. CDR3 bases: TGTGCCAGCAGTGCCTCGAGGGGTAATGAAAAACTGTTTTTT. This gives the protein CASSASRGNEKLFF.

This clone was observed a handful of times. The chain employs TRBV7-9 and TRBJ2-2; D possibly matches TRBD1 or TRBD2 (5 bases each). The CDR3 extends over 14 amino acids. V was cut by 3 bases and J by 1 base, with 6 bases left in between. Germline V gene lookup returns CDR1 SEHNR and CDR2 FQNEAQ (reference sequence). Here the CDR3 reads CASSLGRNTGELFF. The DNA of the CDR3 is TGTGCCAGCAGCTTGGGACGGAACACCGGGGAGCTGTTTTTT.

A word on this clone: One base away lies a much larger clone, so this may be a sequencing read error. The chain is built from TRBV4-2 and TRBJ2-2; tentative D call: TRBD2 (5 bases). The CDR3 is 17 amino acids. Trimming took 0 bases from V and 8 from J, leaving 19 bases between them. CDR1 is LGHNA, CDR2 YNFKEQ, per germline. The CDR3 here is CASSQDLNGIRSGELFF. As DNA, the CDR3 is TGTGCCAGCAGCCAAGATCTAAACGGGATTCGATCAGGGGAGCTGTTTTTT.

In its sample, this clone was seen many times. The chain joins TRBV20-1 to TRBJ2-4, with D possibly matching TRBD2 (5 bases). Germline assignment: CDR1 DFQATT and CDR2 SNEGSKA (reference sequence). The length of the CDR3 is 15 residues. Trimming removed 3 bases at V and 3 bases at J, with 15 bases between. CDR3: CSASGRGRGKNIQYF. The CDR3 DNA reads as TGCAGTGCTAGTGGACGTGGGAGAGGCAAAAACATTCAGTACTTC.

This clone turned up a few times. The gene calls are TRBV6-4 and TRBJ2-5, with 10 bases aligning to TRBD2. This CDR3 is built from 15 residues. Germline V lookup: CDR1 MRHNA, CDR2 SNTAGT. With 8 bases clipped from V and 1 base from J, the junction kept 7 bases outside the gene matches. The CDR3 DNA follows: TGTGCCAGCTCCAGACTAGCGGGTCTCCAAGAGACCCAGTACTTC. Translation: CASSRLAGLQETQYF.

This clone was seen ten or more times. The sample holds other DNA sequences that translate to the same CDR3. The rearrangement joins TRBV20-1 to TRBJ2-1; D uncertain. This CDR3 is 11 amino acids long. Trimming removed 2 bases from V and 10 bases from J, with 9 bases in between. CDR1 DFQATT and CDR2 SNEGSKA come from the germline V gene (reference sequence). The CDR3 DNA reads TGCAGTGCTAGAAGGGCGTCCGAGCAGTTCTTC. This sequence encodes CSARRASEQFF.

At least ten counts were recorded for this clone. The rearrangement links TRBV7-9 to TRBJ2-7; tentative D call: TRBD2 (6 bases). V lost 5 bases and J 2 bases, leaving 13 bases between the germline ends. The CDR3 contains 14 residues. Germline-derived CDR1 and CDR2 are SEHNR and FQNEAQ (reference sequence). Here the CDR3 reads CASSPSTRPYEQYF. The CDR3 DNA sequence: TGTGCCAGCAGCCCTTCGACTAGGCCCTACGAGCAGTACTTC.

Many counts were recorded for this clone. The V gene is TRBV12-3 or TRBV12-4, the J gene TRBJ1-1; 10 bases map to TRBD1. There are 14 residues in the CDR3. Unmatched junction bases numbered 5, after V lost 6 bases and J lost 4 bases. CDR3 amino acids: CASSRQGAGTEAFF. The CDR3 coding sequence is TGTGCCAGCAGCCGACAGGGGGCGGGCACTGAAGCTTTCTTT.

This clone was picked up many times. The rearrangement links TRBV28 to TRBJ2-2; D may be TRBD2 (5 bases). Trimming took off 5 bases at V and 2 bases at J, with 6 bases between the two ends. The CDR3 extends over 13 amino acids. In germline, CDR1 is MDHEN, CDR2 SYDVKM. This chain's CDR3 is CASSGLNTGELFF. The CDR3, as DNA: TGTGCCAGCAGTGGACTTAACACCGGGGAGCTGTTTTTT. Combining the CDR3 with reference TRBV28 and TRBJ2-2 gives the whole variable domain DVKVTQSSRYLVKRTGEKVFLECVQDMDHENMFWYRQDPGLGLRLIYFSYDVKMKEKGDIPEGYSVSREKKERFSLILESASTNQTSMYLCASSGLNTGELFFGEGSRLTVL.

This clone was seen ten or more times. V usage is TRBV11-2 and J usage is TRBJ2-5; 7 bases agree with TRBD2. The CDR3 consists of 14 residues. CDR1 is SGHAT and CDR2 is FQNNGV in the germline V gene. Unmatched junction bases numbered 5, after V lost 6 bases and J lost 1 base. CDR3 residues: CASSWGGSQETQYF. CDR3 bases: TGTGCCAGCAGTTGGGGGGGAAGCCAAGAGACCCAGTACTTC. Supplemented by reference TRBV11-2 and TRBJ2-5, the full variable domain reads EAGVAQSPRYKIIEKRQSVAFWCNPISGHATLYWYQQILGQGPKLLIQFQNNGVVDDSQLPKDRFSAERLKGVDSTLKIQPAKLEDSAVYLCASSWGGSQETQYFGPGTRLLVL.

The gene calls are TRBV20-1 and TRBJ2-1; D not resolved. Germline V gives CDR1 DFQATT, CDR2 SNEGSKA (reference sequence). The CDR3 runs to 11 residues. V shed 5 bases and J shed 10 bases, with 12 bases lying between them. The CDR3 nucleotides read TGCAGTGCTGAAACTTACCGGGAGCAGTTCTTC. Its protein product is CSAETYREQFF.

This clone was counted a few times. The junction shows a germline mismatch at one end, possibly a read error. This chain joins TRBV19 and TRBJ2-7; 7 bases fit TRBD2. Germline V lookup: CDR1 LNHDA, CDR2 SQIVND (reference sequence). The length of the CDR3 is 15 residues. CDR3 protein: CDSSILGGDAYEQYF. CDR3 in DNA: TGTGACAGTAGTATACTTGGGGGGGATGCCTACGAGCAGTACTTC.

This clone was counted at least ten times. The chain carries TRBV3-1 and TRBJ1-4; D gene ambiguous. The germline V and J ends were trimmed by 1 base and 4 bases, with 10 bases remaining between them. Per germline, CDR1 LGHDT and CDR2 YNNKEL (reference sequence). This CDR3 region has 15 residues. DNA for the CDR3: TGTGCCAGCAGCCAAGTGTGGGCAGATAATGAAAAACTGTTTTTT. Amino acids: CASSQVWADNEKLFF. Looking up the rest from reference TRBV3-1 and TRBJ1-4 gives the full variable domain: DTAVSQTPKYLVTQMGNDKSIKCEQNLGHDTMYWYKQDSKKFLKIMFSYNNKELIINETVPNRFSPKSPDKAHLNLHINSLELGDSAVYFCASSQVWADNEKLFFGSGTQLSVL.

This clone was found many times. The rearrangement links TRBV20-1 to TRBJ2-5; 10 positions match TRBD2. Germline V gives CDR1 DFQATT, CDR2 SNEGSKA (reference sequence). The CDR3 covers 16 residues. Trimming at V came to 1 base and at J to 1 base, leaving 6 bases not matched to a gene. The CDR3 DNA is TGCAGTGCTAGAGGGGCTAGCGGGAGTCTCCAAGAGACCCAGTACTTC. Encoded protein: CSARGASGSLQETQYF.